This paragraph reports one T cell receptor (beta chain). The RNA usage for each TCR library was around 3.5 ug of total RNA. TCRdb reprocessed the 5' RACE reads, with one entry per CDR3 protein and no DNA. The sample holds approximately 420,000 distinct CDR3 sequences. These data originate in a study of monozygotic twins with inflammatory bowel disease. Germline CDR1 and CDR2: LGHDT and YNNKEL (reference sequence). The CDR3 is made up of 15 amino acids. The TCR comes from a human donor with ulcerative colitis or Crohn's disease, or a healthy co-twin of an affected twin (not recorded which). This chain uses TRBV3-1 with TRBJ2-3; without DNA, the TCRdb call of TRBD2 cannot be checked. The sample was blood. CDR3 protein: CASSQRAGGTDTQYF.